This entry lists 19 T cell receptor beta chains sequenced from one sample in a study of cytotoxic CD8 clonotypes in ibrutinib-treated CLL. Here immunoSEQ multiplex PCR was the method, and the copy in TCRdb shows in-frame clones only, minus some. The profile shows approximately 57,000 clones, roughly 50% of them singletons. Sequences were derived from PBMCs, sampled after 24 months of ibrutinib treatment. The receptors stem from a human donor with chronic lymphocytic leukemia.

This clone was counted only a few times. The rearrangement joins TRBV4-1 to TRBJ2-2; perhaps TRBD2 as D (5 bases). Trimming left V 4 bases short and J 4 bases short, with 13 bases between. This CDR3 has 15 amino acids. Germline loops: CDR1 MGHRA, CDR2 YSYEKL. Written as DNA, the CDR3 is TGCGCCAGCAGCCCCCCGGACTCACTCACCGGGGAGCTGTTTTTT. Translated, it gives CASSPPDSLTGELFF.

This chain links TRBV29-1 with TRBJ2-7, with 9 bases lining up with TRBD1. The CDR3 is 13 amino acids. CDR1 is SQVTM and CDR2 is ANQGSEA in the germline V gene. Trimming took 6 bases from V and 7 from J; bases not matched to a gene: 10. CDR3 sequence: CSVGQGRSREQYF. The CDR3, as DNA: TGCAGCGTCGGACAGGGGCGCAGTCGGGAGCAGTACTTC.

This clone was counted only a few times. The genes are TRBV4-2 and TRBJ2-1; 7 nucleotides agree with TRBD2. Germline values: CDR1 LGHNA, CDR2 YNFKEQ. The CDR3 sequence is 14 residues long. V was clipped by 5 bases and J by 4 bases; unmatched bases: 5. CDR3 protein: CASSTMGGYNEQFF. CDR3 coding DNA: TGTGCCAGCAGCACGATGGGGGGGTACAATGAGCAGTTCTTC.

The chain is built from TRBV27 and TRBJ1-2, with D hard to call. The CDR3 runs to 12 residues. V dropped 7 bases and J dropped 4 bases, with 10 bases sitting between them. Per the germline V gene, CDR1 is MNHEY and CDR2 is SMNVEV (reference sequence). In DNA form, the CDR3 reads TGTGCCAGCAAGGATGGGAGCTATGGCTACACCTTC. Its translation is CASKDGSYGYTF.

The table lists this clone with a count of one. The chain has TRBV28 and TRBJ2-7, with D unclear. Trimming removed 5 bases at V and 7 bases at J, with 9 bases between. The CDR3 is 11 amino acids. Per the germline V gene, CDR1 is MDHEN and CDR2 is SYDVKM. The CDR3 sequence is CASSTRVEQYF. The DNA of the CDR3 is TGTGCCAGCAGTACTCGGGTGGAGCAGTACTTC.

The chain has TRBV19 and TRBJ1-5; 7 nucleotides match TRBD1. CDR1 and CDR2 (germline): LNHDA, SQIVND (reference sequence). CDR3 size: 16 residues. V lost 3 bases to trimming and J lost 1 base; unmatched junction nucleotides: 6. The CDR3 bases are TGTGCCAGTAGTATTAGGAACAGGGGAAGCAATCAGCCCCAGCATTTT. It translates to CASSIRNRGSNQPQHF.

The chain joins TRBV29-1 to TRBJ2-2; no reliable D call. From germline, CDR1 is SQVTM and CDR2 ANQGSEA. V shed 4 bases and J shed 8 bases, with 14 bases lying between them. There are 13 residues in the CDR3. The CDR3 loop is CSVAARLGGELFF. CDR3 bases: TGCAGCGTTGCAGCGCGGCTTGGTGGGGAGCTGTTTTTT.

Details on this clone: The sample has other DNA sequences that encode this CDR3 too. The chain uses TRBV4-1 and TRBJ2-5, with D possibly being TRBD1 (5 bases). CDR3 length: 15 residues. Trimming left V 1 base short and J 1 base short, with 10 bases between. The V gene's germline CDR1 is MGHRA and CDR2 YSYEKL. CDR3 nucleotide sequence: TGCGCCAGCAGCCAAGCGGGCCAGGGCCAAGAGACCCAGTACTTC. This translates into CASSQAGQGQETQYF.

This clone was picked up a small number of times. In DNA, the CDR3 is TGTGCCAGCAGCTCCGGGACAGGGAACTTGGCTTTCTTT. It specifies CASSSGTGNLAFF. The chain is built from TRBV2 and TRBJ1-1; 9 bases agree with TRBD1. Losses at the gene ends were 6 bases for V and 11 bases for J; bases not matched to a gene: 10. CDR1 and CDR2 (germline): SNHLY, FYNNEI. The CDR3 is 13 amino acids.

This CDR3 reads CASSFAGSGTGNMDTQYF. The CDR3 bases are TGTGCCAGCAGTTTCGCGGGAAGCGGGACAGGGAATATGGATACGCAGTATTTT. The genes are TRBV28 and TRBJ2-3, with 9 bases fitting TRBD1. Germline CDR1 is MDHEN and CDR2 is SYDVKM. Trimming removed 3 bases from V and 6 bases from J; junction bases left unmatched: 16. There are 18 residues in the CDR3.

This clone was counted only a few times. This chain uses TRBV7-7 with TRBJ2-2; D is uncertain. The ends were cut back, 3 bases at V and 4 bases at J, with 6 bases in the middle. Germline V gene data show CDR1 as SSHAT and CDR2 as FNYEAQ (reference sequence). This CDR3 contains 13 residues. CDR3 amino acids: CASSFTITGELFF. DNA for the CDR3: TGTGCCAGCAGCTTTACGATCACCGGGGAGCTGTTTTTT.

This clone was seen many times. The chain uses TRBV19 and TRBJ1-4, with 7 bases identical to TRBD1. Germline V gives CDR1 LNHDA, CDR2 SQIVND (reference sequence). There are 14 residues in the CDR3. V dropped 5 bases and J dropped 6; count of bases not matched to a gene: 6. This chain's CDR3 is CASSVGTADEKLFF. The CDR3, as DNA: TGTGCCAGTAGTGTCGGGACAGCCGATGAAAAACTGTTTTTT.

This chain uses TRBV5-6 with TRBJ2-1; D perhaps matches TRBD2 (7 bases). The CDR3 is 14 residues long. Germline CDR1 is SGHDT and CDR2 is YYEEEE. The V gene lost 3 bases and the J gene lost 8 bases, with 15 bases spanning the gap. CDR3 sequence (DNA): TGTGCCAGCAGCTGGGGGGGCCTCGAAGATGAGCAGTTCTTC. As protein: CASSWGGLEDEQFF.

J is TRBJ2-5 and V is TRBV7-9, with D possibly being TRBD1 or TRBD2 (6 bases each). Per the germline V gene, CDR1 is SEHNR and CDR2 is FQNEAQ (reference sequence). V was shortened by 6 bases and J by 9 bases, with 11 bases between the two germline ends. The CDR3 is 11 amino acids. The CDR3 loop reads CASRGGAAQYF. CDR3 DNA sequence: TGTGCCAGCAGGGGGGGCGCGGCCCAGTACTTC.

This clone came up a few times. V and J are TRBV5-4 and TRBJ2-5; 9 bases line up with TRBD1. V lost 10 bases, J lost 0 bases, and 7 bases stayed unmatched. Germline V gene data show CDR1 as SGHNT and CDR2 as YYREEE (reference sequence). CDR3 length equals 14 residues. CDR3 sequence: CAGGTGLDQETQYF. The CDR3 DNA reads as TGTGCCGGGGGGACAGGGTTAGACCAAGAGACCCAGTACTTC.

The chain is built from TRBV7-9 and TRBJ1-2; TRBD1 matches 9 bases. The CDR3 is 15 amino acids. V shed 3 bases, J shed 8 bases, and the junction held 10 bases outside the gene matches. Germline CDR1 is SEHNR and CDR2 is FQNEAQ (reference sequence). DNA for the CDR3: TGTGCCAGCAGCTTGGACCTACAGGGGGCGCGGGGCTACACCTTC. Its protein product is CASSLDLQGARGYTF.

Ten or more counts support this clone. V gene TRBV5-4 combines with J gene TRBJ2-7; 8 bases are a match to TRBD1. The CDR3 has 13 residues. Germline V gene lookup returns CDR1 SGHNT and CDR2 YYREEE (reference sequence). Trimming at V came to 5 bases and at J to 5 bases, leaving 6 bases not matched to a gene. The CDR3 is CASRTSGGDEQYF. The CDR3 DNA sequence: TGTGCCAGCAGAACTTCAGGGGGCGACGAGCAGTACTTC.

This clone was counted once. V usage is TRBV6-5 and J usage is TRBJ2-7; no definite D call. Germline values: CDR1 MNHEY, CDR2 SVGAGI. Between the trimmed V and J ends, which lost 0 bases and 2 bases, there was a span of 8 bases. This CDR3 has 14 amino acids. The CDR3 region is CASSYSDGAYEQYF. CDR3 sequence (DNA): TGTGCCAGCAGTTACTCGGATGGGGCCTACGAGCAGTACTTC.

This clone has ten or more counts. The gene calls are TRBV27 and TRBJ1-1; possible D gene TRBD1, 5 bases. Looked up from germline, CDR1 is MNHEY and CDR2 is SMNVEV (reference sequence). This CDR3 is built from 14 residues. V shed 3 bases and J shed 4 bases, with 12 bases lying between them. The CDR3 reads CASSFQSRATEAFF. CDR3 coding DNA: TGTGCCAGCAGTTTTCAATCCAGGGCCACTGAAGCTTTCTTT.